A single sample is the source of the 16 T cell receptor beta chains below, sequenced in a study of cytomegalovirus exposure and HLA in healthy donors. It was with 60 Vbeta and 13 Jbeta primers that the PCR ran. The table came from immunoSEQ multiplex PCR; TCRdb's copy has only in-frame clones and leaves some out. The sample lists under 200,000 clones, 65% to 85% occurring once. The sequenced sample was PBMCs. The receptors were sampled from a woman aged 45 to 65 in good health and CMV-seropositive.

This chain joins TRBV5-4 and TRBJ2-2; D possibly corresponds to TRBD1 (6 bases). The CDR3 loop spans 15 amino acids. Germline lookup yields CDR1 SGHNT and CDR2 YYREEE (reference sequence). The V gene lost 3 bases and the J gene lost 6 bases, with 15 bases spanning the gap. The CDR3 sequence: CASSSPGHSSGELFF. CDR3 sequence (DNA): TGTGCCAGCAGCTCGCCGGGACATAGTTCCGGGGAGCTGTTTTTT.

This chain links TRBV30 with TRBJ2-5; 10 bases agree with TRBD1. Germline values: CDR1 GTSNPN, CDR2 SVGIG (reference sequence). The CDR3 runs 14 residues. Unmatched junction bases numbered 3, after V lost 5 bases and J lost 0 bases. The CDR3 DNA reads TGTGCCTGGGACAGGGGGCCCTACCAAGAGACCCAGTACTTC. Encoded protein: CAWDRGPYQETQYF.

The chain is built from TRBV11-2 and TRBJ2-5; weak D call: TRBD2 (7 bases). The V and J ends lost 8 bases and 9 bases respectively, with 13 bases between them. CDR3 length: 11 amino acids. Germline CDR1 is SGHAT and CDR2 is FQNNGV. The CDR3 spells CASGEGGAQYF. In DNA form, the CDR3 reads TGTGCCAGCGGTGAGGGGGGGGCCCAGTACTTC. The full variable domain, its missing parts supplied by reference TRBV11-2 and TRBJ2-5, is EAGVAQSPRYKIIEKRQSVAFWCNPISGHATLYWYQQILGQGPKLLIQFQNNGVVDDSQLPKDRFSAERLKGVDSTLKIQPAKLEDSAVYLCASGEGGAQYFGPGTRLLVL.

J is TRBJ1-2 and V is TRBV7-9; 8 bases are shared with TRBD1. This CDR3 comprises 13 residues. V shed 4 bases, J shed 6 bases, and the junction held 4 bases outside the gene matches. Germline loops: CDR1 SEHNR, CDR2 FQNEAQ (reference sequence). In DNA form, the CDR3 reads TGTGCCAGCAGCTCATACAGGGGGGATGGCTACACCTTC. Translation gives CASSSYRGDGYTF. Looking up the rest from reference TRBV7-9 and TRBJ1-2 gives the full variable domain: DTGVSQNPRHKITKRGQNVTFRCDPISEHNRLYWYRQTLGQGPEFLTYFQNEAQLEKSRLLSDRFSAERPKGSFSTLEIQRTEQGDSAMYLCASSSYRGDGYTFGSGTRLTVV.

This chain joins TRBV7-9 and TRBJ1-2, with a weak D call TRBD1 (5 bases). This CDR3 has 15 residues. Per the germline V gene, CDR1 is SEHNR and CDR2 is FQNEAQ (reference sequence). Trimming took 3 bases from V and 8 from J, leaving 19 bases between them. In DNA form, the CDR3 reads TGTGCCAGCAGCTTTGGCACGGCGGGGCTGACGGGCTACACCTTC. It encodes CASSFGTAGLTGYTF.

V and J are TRBV27 and TRBJ1-2; 10 bases are shared with TRBD1. With V trimmed by 5 bases and J by 4 bases, 10 bases remained unmatched. CDR1 and CDR2 from the germline V gene are MNHEY and SMNVEV (reference sequence). This CDR3 spans 16 amino acids. The CDR3 loop reads CASSTTPGQGPYGYTF. DNA of the CDR3: TGTGCCAGCAGTACAACTCCGGGACAGGGGCCCTATGGCTACACCTTC.

The chain has TRBV5-1 and TRBJ1-2; D not resolved. CDR1 is SGHRS, CDR2 YFSETQ, per germline. Trimming took off 0 bases at V and 8 bases at J, with 14 bases between the two ends. The CDR3 runs to 14 residues. The CDR3 coding sequence is TGCGCCAGCAGCTTGGGGACTGCACCCGTGGGCTACACCTTC. Amino acids: CASSLGTAPVGYTF.

This chain uses TRBV7-6 with TRBJ2-2; 9 bases agree with TRBD1. Per the germline V gene, CDR1 is SGHVS and CDR2 is FNYEAQ. The CDR3 loop spans 18 amino acids. V lost 5 bases to trimming and J lost 1 base; unmatched junction nucleotides: 11. In nucleotides, the CDR3 is TGTGCCAGCAGCAATGTCCCGGGACAGGGCCTGAACACCGGGGAGCTGTTTTTT. Its protein product is CASSNVPGQGLNTGELFF.

The CDR3 sequence: CASSVVPGYTF. The DNA for the CDR3 is TGTGCCAGCAGCGTAGTCCCGGGCTACACCTTC. The chain combines TRBV2 with TRBJ1-2; D unresolved. The V end lost 6 bases, the J end lost 8 bases, and 10 bases lay between the germline ends. The CDR3 sequence is 11 residues long. The germline V gene encodes CDR1 SNHLY and CDR2 FYNNEI. Supplemented by reference TRBV2 and TRBJ1-2, the full variable domain reads EPEVTQTPSHQVTQMGQEVILRCVPISNHLYFYWYRQILGQKVEFLVSFYNNEISEKSEIFDDQFSVERPDGSNFTLKIRSTKLEDSAMYFCASSVVPGYTFGSGTRLTVV.

The chain joins TRBV5-1 to TRBJ1-6, with 9 bases aligning to TRBD1. The CDR3 spans 18 residues. Per germline, CDR1 SGHRS and CDR2 YFSETQ. The V and J ends lost 4 bases and 0 bases, in that order; junction bases with no gene match: 8. CDR3 DNA sequence: TGCGCCAGCAGCGCCGGGACAGGGCTCAGCTCCTATAATTCACCCCTCCACTTT. Translated: CASSAGTGLSSYNSPLHF.

The rearrangement joins TRBV5-4 to TRBJ1-2; no clear D gene. CDR3 length: 12 residues. V was trimmed by 4 bases and J by 7 bases, leaving 11 bases between them. The germline CDR1 and CDR2 sequences are SGHNT and YYREEE (reference sequence). The CDR3 sequence: CASSAEALGYTF. The DNA for the CDR3 is TGTGCCAGCAGCGCTGAGGCGCTTGGCTACACCTTC. Complete variable domain (other parts from reference TRBV5-4 and TRBJ1-2): ETGVTQSPTHLIKTRGQQVTLRCSSQSGHNTVSWYQQALGQGPQFIFQYYREEENGRGNFPPRFSGLQFPNYSSELNVNALELDDSALYLCASSAEALGYTFGSGTRLTVV.

This clone was seen only once. The chain has TRBV19 and TRBJ2-3, with D perhaps TRBD1 (5 bases). V lost 4 bases to trimming and J lost 1 base, with 15 bases between them. The CDR3 spans 16 residues. The germline V gene has CDR1 LNHDA and CDR2 SQIVND (reference sequence). The CDR3 DNA sequence: TGTGCCAGTAGTACCCGTCAGGGAAAAGGCACAGATACGCAGTATTTT. Amino acids: CASSTRQGKGTDTQYF.

The chain employs TRBV6-1 and TRBJ1-2; 7 bases are shared with TRBD1. The CDR3 runs to 13 residues. The junction had 3 bases not matched to a gene; V was cut back by 3 bases and J by 5 bases. CDR1 and CDR2 (germline): MNHNS, SASEGT. The CDR3 loop reads CASSDVTGYGYTF. The CDR3 DNA sequence: TGTGCCAGCAGTGATGTGACAGGGTATGGCTACACCTTC.

The V and J genes are TRBV2 and TRBJ1-4; no clear D. Looked up from germline, CDR1 is SNHLY and CDR2 is FYNNEI. V was clipped by 6 bases and J by 4 bases, with 9 bases between them. This CDR3 has 13 amino acids. The DNA for the CDR3 is TGTGCCAGCAGGGGAGGATTTAATGAAAAACTGTTTTTT. Its protein is CASRGGFNEKLFF. The whole variable domain, remainder taken from reference TRBV2 and TRBJ1-4, is EPEVTQTPSHQVTQMGQEVILRCVPISNHLYFYWYRQILGQKVEFLVSFYNNEISEKSEIFDDQFSVERPDGSNFTLKIRSTKLEDSAMYFCASRGGFNEKLFFGSGTQLSVL.

The chain employs TRBV18 and TRBJ2-7, with a possible D match to TRBD2 (6 bases). Trimming took off 3 bases at V and 3 bases at J, with 9 bases between the two ends. CDR1 is KGHSH and CDR2 is LQKENI in the germline V gene. The CDR3 is made up of 13 amino acids. As DNA, the CDR3 is TGTGCCAGCTCACCCGGGACTGGCTACGAGCAGTACTTC. This encodes CASSPGTGYEQYF.

This chain connects TRBV30 to TRBJ2-6; TRBD1 might be the D (5 bases). Trimming took off 0 bases at V and 4 bases at J, with 10 bases between the two ends. Germline lookup yields CDR1 GTSNPN and CDR2 SVGIG (reference sequence). The CDR3 has 15 amino acids. The CDR3 loop is CAWSVWGSGANVLTF. The DNA for the CDR3 is TGTGCCTGGAGTGTATGGGGCTCGGGGGCCAACGTCCTGACTTTC.